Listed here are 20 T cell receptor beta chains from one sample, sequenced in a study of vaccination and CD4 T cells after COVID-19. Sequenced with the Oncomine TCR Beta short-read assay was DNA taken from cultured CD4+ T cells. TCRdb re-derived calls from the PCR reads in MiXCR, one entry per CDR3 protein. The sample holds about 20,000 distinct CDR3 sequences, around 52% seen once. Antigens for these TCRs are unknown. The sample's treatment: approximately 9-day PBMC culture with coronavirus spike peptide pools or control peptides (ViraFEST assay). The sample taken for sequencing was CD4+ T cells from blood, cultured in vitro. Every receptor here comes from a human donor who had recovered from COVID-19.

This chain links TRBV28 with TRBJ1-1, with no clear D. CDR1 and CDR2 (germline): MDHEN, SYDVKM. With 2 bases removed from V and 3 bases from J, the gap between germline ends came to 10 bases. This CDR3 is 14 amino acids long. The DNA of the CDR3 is TGTGCCAGCAGTTTAGGGTCTCGCTACACTGAAGCTTTCTTT. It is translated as CASSLGSRYTEAFF.

CDR3 DNA: TGTGCCAGCAGCCGCTCGGGCTGGGTTCGTGGTGAAGCTTTCTTT. Translated, it gives CASSRSGWVRGEAFF. The chain is built from TRBV7-8 and TRBJ1-1; D not certain. V lost 5 bases, J lost 7 bases, and 20 bases lay in between. Germline-derived CDR1 and CDR2 are SGHVS and FQNEAQ. This CDR3 region has 15 residues.

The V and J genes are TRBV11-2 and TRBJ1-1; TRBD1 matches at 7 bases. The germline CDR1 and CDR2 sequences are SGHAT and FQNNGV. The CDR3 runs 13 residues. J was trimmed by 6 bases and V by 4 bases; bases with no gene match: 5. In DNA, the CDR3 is TGTGCCAGCAGCTCGAGACAGGGTTCTGAAGCTTTCTTT. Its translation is CASSSRQGSEAFF. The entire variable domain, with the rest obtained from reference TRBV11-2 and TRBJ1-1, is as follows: EAGVAQSPRYKIIEKRQSVAFWCNPISGHATLYWYQQILGQGPKLLIQFQNNGVVDDSQLPKDRFSAERLKGVDSTLKIQPAKLEDSAVYLCASSSRQGSEAFFGQGTRLTVV.

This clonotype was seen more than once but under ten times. The CDR3 DNA follows: TGTGCCAGCAGCCCGATAACCCCCGGGAGGGCCGATACGCAGTATTTT. Translating it yields CASSPITPGRADTQYF. The chain couples TRBV7-8 to TRBJ2-3, with 8 bases identical to TRBD2. Looked up from germline, CDR1 is SGHVS and CDR2 is FQNEAQ. The CDR3 has 16 amino acids. J gave up 6 bases and V 5 bases, and 13 bases lay outside the gene matches.

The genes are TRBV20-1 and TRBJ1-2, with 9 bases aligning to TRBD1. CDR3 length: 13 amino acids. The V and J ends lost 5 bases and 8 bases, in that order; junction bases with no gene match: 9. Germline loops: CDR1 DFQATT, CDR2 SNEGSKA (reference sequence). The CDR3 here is CSAEKQGAVGYTF. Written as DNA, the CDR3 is TGCAGTGCTGAGAAACAGGGGGCAGTAGGCTACACCTTC.

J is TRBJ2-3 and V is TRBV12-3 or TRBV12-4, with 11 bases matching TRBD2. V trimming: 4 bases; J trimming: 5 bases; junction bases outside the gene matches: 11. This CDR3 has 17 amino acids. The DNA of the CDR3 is TGTGCCAGCAGTTCATCACTAGCGGGGGATTTGATAGATACGCAGTATTTT. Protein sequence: CASSSSLAGDLIDTQYF.

This CDR3 reads CASSPRLGPGFGAFF. In DNA, the CDR3 is TGTGCCAGCAGTCCCCGGCTTGGGCCTGGCTTTGGGGCTTTCTTT. The J gene is TRBJ1-1, the V gene TRBV12-3 or TRBV12-4; D unresolved. Between the trimmed V and J ends, which lost 5 bases and 11 bases, there was a span of 24 bases. This CDR3 is 15 amino acids long.

CDR3 sequence reads: CASSPLAGRPNTGELFF. CDR3 in DNA: TGTGCCAGCAGCCCACTAGCGGGTCGTCCGAACACCGGGGAGCTGTTTTTT. The chain is built from TRBV7-9 and TRBJ2-2; 9 bases line up with TRBD2. Per the germline V gene, CDR1 is SEHNR and CDR2 is FQNEAQ (reference sequence). This CDR3 region has 17 residues. V lost 5 bases and J lost 0; bases outside the gene matches: 7.

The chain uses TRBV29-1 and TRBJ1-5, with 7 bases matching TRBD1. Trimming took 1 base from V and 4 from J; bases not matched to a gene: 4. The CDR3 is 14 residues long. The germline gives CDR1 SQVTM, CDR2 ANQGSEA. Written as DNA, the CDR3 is TGCAGCGTTGAAGTAGGGGGCGGGAATCAGCCCCAGCATTTT. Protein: CSVEVGGGNQPQHF.

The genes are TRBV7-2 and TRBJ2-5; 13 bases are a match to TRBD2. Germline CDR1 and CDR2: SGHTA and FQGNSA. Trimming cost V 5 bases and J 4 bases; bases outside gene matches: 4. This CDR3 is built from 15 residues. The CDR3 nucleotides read TGTGCCAGCAGCCGGACTAGCGGGAGACGAGAGACCCAGTACTTC. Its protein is CASSRTSGRRETQYF.

The CDR3 protein is CASSVSRVRETQYF. CDR3 sequence (DNA): TGCGCCAGCAGCGTTTCCAGGGTGAGGGAGACCCAGTACTTC. The V gene is TRBV5-1, the J gene TRBJ2-5, with D maybe TRBD1 (5 bases). There are 14 residues in the CDR3. Germline CDR1 SGHRS, CDR2 YFSETQ. Trimming removed 4 bases from V and 5 bases from J, with 15 bases in between.

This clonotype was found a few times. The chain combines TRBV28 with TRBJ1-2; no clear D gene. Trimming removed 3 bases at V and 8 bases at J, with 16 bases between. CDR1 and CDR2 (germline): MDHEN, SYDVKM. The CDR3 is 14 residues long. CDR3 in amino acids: CASSFQDTGWGYTF. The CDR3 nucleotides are TGTGCCAGCAGTTTCCAAGACACGGGATGGGGCTACACCTTC.

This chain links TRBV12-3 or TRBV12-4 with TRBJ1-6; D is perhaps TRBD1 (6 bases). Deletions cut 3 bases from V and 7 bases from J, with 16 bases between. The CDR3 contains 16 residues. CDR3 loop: CASSFRAGATNSPLHF. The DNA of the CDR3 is TGTGCCAGCAGTTTCCGGGCGGGGGCGACCAATTCACCCCTCCACTTT.

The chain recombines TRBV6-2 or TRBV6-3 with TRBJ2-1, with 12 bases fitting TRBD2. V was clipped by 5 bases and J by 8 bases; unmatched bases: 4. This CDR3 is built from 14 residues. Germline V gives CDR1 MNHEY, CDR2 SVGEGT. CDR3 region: CASSLAGGPHEQFF. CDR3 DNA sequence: TGTGCCAGCAGTCTAGCGGGAGGGCCCCATGAGCAGTTCTTC.

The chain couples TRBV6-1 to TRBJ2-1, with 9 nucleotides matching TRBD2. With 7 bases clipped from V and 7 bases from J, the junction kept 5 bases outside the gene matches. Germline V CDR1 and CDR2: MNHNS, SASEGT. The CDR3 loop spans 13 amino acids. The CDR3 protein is CASIGLASNEQFF. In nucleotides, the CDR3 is TGTGCCAGCATCGGACTAGCGTCGAATGAGCAGTTCTTC.

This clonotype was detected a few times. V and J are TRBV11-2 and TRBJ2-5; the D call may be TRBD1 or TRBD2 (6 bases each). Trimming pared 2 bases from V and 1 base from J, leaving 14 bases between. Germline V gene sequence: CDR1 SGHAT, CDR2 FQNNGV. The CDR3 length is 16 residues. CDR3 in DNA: TGTGCCAGCAGCTTAAACGGGGGCGCCCCCCAAGAGACCCAGTACTTC. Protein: CASSLNGGAPQETQYF.

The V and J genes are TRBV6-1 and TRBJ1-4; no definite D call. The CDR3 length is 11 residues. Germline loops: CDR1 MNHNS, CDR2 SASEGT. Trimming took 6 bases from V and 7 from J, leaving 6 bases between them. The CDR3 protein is CASSASEKLFF. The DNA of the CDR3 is TGTGCCAGCAGCGCTAGTGAAAAACTGTTTTTT.

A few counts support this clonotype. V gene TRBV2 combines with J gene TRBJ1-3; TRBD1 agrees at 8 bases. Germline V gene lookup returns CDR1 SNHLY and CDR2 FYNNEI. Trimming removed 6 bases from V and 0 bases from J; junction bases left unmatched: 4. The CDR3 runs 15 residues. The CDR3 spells CASRDRGASGNTIYF. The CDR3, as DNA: TGTGCCAGCAGAGACAGGGGCGCCTCTGGAAACACCATATATTTT.

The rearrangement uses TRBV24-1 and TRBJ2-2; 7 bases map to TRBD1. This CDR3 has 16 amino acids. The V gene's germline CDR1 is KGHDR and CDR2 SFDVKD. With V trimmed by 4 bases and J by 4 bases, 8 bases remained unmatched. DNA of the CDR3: TGTGCCACCAGTGACCCGACAGGGTTGACCACCGGGGAGCTGTTTTTT. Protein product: CATSDPTGLTTGELFF.

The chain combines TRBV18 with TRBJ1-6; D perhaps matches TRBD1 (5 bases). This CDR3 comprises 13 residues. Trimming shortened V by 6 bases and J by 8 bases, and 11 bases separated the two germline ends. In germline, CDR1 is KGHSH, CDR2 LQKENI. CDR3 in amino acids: CASSGTRDSPLHF. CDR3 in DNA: TGTGCCAGCTCCGGGACCCGAGATTCACCCCTCCACTTT.